Listed below are T cell receptor beta chains from one sample, sequenced in a study of T-cell memory formation after mild COVID-19. One entry per CDR3 protein, called by TCRdb with MiXCR from the 5' RACE reads. Of about 360,000 distinct CDR3 sequences in the sample, 10% to 15% were seen once. The source material was PBMCs or a T cell subset sorted from them (not recorded which). Receptor source: a man younger than 35 who had mild COVID-19 (a few samples of this study predate the infection). Cell type and time point are not known. The CDR3 runs from the conserved cysteine through the conserved F or W. A D gene is named only where the DNA matches it firmly. Only part of the rows carry a size: once, few, many, or a class if the clone is expanded.

j_call,clone_size,d_call,v_call,cdr3_nt,cdr3_aa
TRBJ2-7,many,-,TRBV27,TGTGCCAGGGCCCTCTACGAGCAGTACTTC,CARALYEQYF
TRBJ1-5,-,-,TRBV5-1,TGCGCCAGCAAAGGGGCCCAGCATTTT,CASKGAQHF
TRBJ1-4,-,TRBD1,TRBV20-1,TGCAGTGCTAGGCCAGGGGGTAATGAAAAACTGTTTTTT,CSARPGGNEKLFF
TRBJ1-2,few,TRBD1,TRBV4-1,TGCGCCAGCAGCCAAGCTACACAGGGGACATCTAACTATGGCTACACCTTC,CASSQATQGTSNYGYTF
TRBJ1-2,-,-,TRBV5-4,TGTGCCAGCACCCCGGGTTATCAGAACTATGGCTACACCTTC,CASTPGYQNYGYTF
TRBJ2-3,few,-,TRBV12-3/TRBV12-4,TGTGCCAGCAGTTTCGGCGGCACTAGCACAGATACGCAGTATTTT,CASSFGGTSTDTQYF
TRBJ2-1,few,TRBD1,TRBV27,TGTGCCAGCAGTACAGGGGTTTCCTACAATGAGCAGTTCTTC,CASSTGVSYNEQFF
TRBJ2-5,-,TRBD2,TRBV20-1,TGCAGTGCTAGAGAGTCCGCTAGCGGTCCGGAGACCCAGTACTTC,CSARESASGPETQYF
TRBJ1-2,-,TRBD1,TRBV11-2,TGTGCCAGCAGCTTAGTAGGGGGCGGTGGTGGCTACACCTTC,CASSLVGGGGGYTF
TRBJ2-3,-,-,TRBV27,TGTGCCAGCAGTGGTGCAGGGGAGATCACAGATACGCAGTATTTT,CASSGAGEITDTQYF
TRBJ2-7,-,-,TRBV5-5,TGTGCCAGCAGCGTGACTAGAACCCTCAACGAGCAGTACTTC,CASSVTRTLNEQYF
TRBJ2-5,-,-,TRBV3-1,TGTGCCAGCAGCCGAGACAGACGAGAGACCCAGTACTTC,CASSRDRRETQYF
TRBJ2-2,-,-,TRBV5-1,TGCGCCAGCATCGGAGGGACACCGAACACCGGGGAGCTGTTTTTT,CASIGGTPNTGELFF
TRBJ2-2,few,-,TRBV29-1,TGCAGCGTTACCCCAGGGACGGCCGGGGAGCTGTTTTTT,CSVTPGTAGELFF
TRBJ1-2,few,-,TRBV6-5,TGTGCCAGCAGTTACTTTACAGGGTCTGATGGCTACACCTTC,CASSYFTGSDGYTF
TRBJ2-5,-,TRBD1,TRBV7-9,TGTGCCAGCAGCGTCCAGGGGGTTTGGCAAGAGACCCAGTACTTC,CASSVQGVWQETQYF
TRBJ1-2,-,TRBD1,TRBV2,TGTGCCAGCAGACCGGGACAGGGAGCCGCTTATGGCTACACCTTC,CASRPGQGAAYGYTF
TRBJ2-7,few,-,TRBV20-1,TGCAGTGCTAGAGATTGGGGGCGCAGGGACGAGCAGTACTTC,CSARDWGRRDEQYF
TRBJ1-4,-,-,TRBV6-2/TRBV6-3,TGTGCCAGCAGTACCTATGCCGGGCCTAATGAAAAACTGTTTTTT,CASSTYAGPNEKLFF
TRBJ2-2,many,TRBD1,TRBV5-1,TGCGCCAGTATTCAGGACAGGGTGGAGAACACCGGGGAGCTGTTTTTT,CASIQDRVENTGELFF
TRBJ2-7,medium-sized,TRBD1,TRBV5-1,TGCGCCAGCAGCTTTGGACAGGGCAGCGAGCAGTACTTC,CASSFGQGSEQYF
TRBJ1-1,-,-,TRBV24-1,TGTGCCACCAGTGACCTGACAGAGGGAGCTTTCTTT,CATSDLTEGAFF
TRBJ1-2,many,-,TRBV12-3/TRBV12-4,TGTGCCAGCAGTGCGGGACAAGCTAACTATGGCTACACCTTC,CASSAGQANYGYTF
TRBJ1-1,few,-,TRBV6-2/TRBV6-3,TGTGCCAGCAGTCGGGGAGGACTGGGGAACGTCGGGACTGAAGCTTTCTTT,CASSRGGLGNVGTEAFF
TRBJ2-6,-,-,TRBV9,TGTGCCAGCAGCCCCCGGGACGGGATATACTCTGGGGCCAACGTCCTGACTTTC,CASSPRDGIYSGANVLTF
TRBJ2-7,few,TRBD1,TRBV2,TGTGCCAGCAGTGATCCGACAGGGGCCAACGAGCAGTACTTC,CASSDPTGANEQYF
TRBJ2-5,few,-,TRBV20-1,TGCAGTGCTAGACGGCTGGACAAAGAGACCCAGTACTTC,CSARRLDKETQYF
TRBJ1-2,few,TRBD1,TRBV6-1,TGTGCCAGCAGTGAAGATAGGACAGGGTACTATGGCTACACCTTC,CASSEDRTGYYGYTF
TRBJ1-6,-,-,TRBV12-3/TRBV12-4,TGTGCCAGCAGTTTCGTAGGGGCCAATTCACCCCTCCACTTT,CASSFVGANSPLHF
TRBJ2-2,many,TRBD1,TRBV5-1,TGCGCCAGCAGCCCGGGGACAGTAATAGCCACCGGGGAGCTGTTTTTT,CASSPGTVIATGELFF
TRBJ2-3,few,-,TRBV5-1,TGCGCCAGCAGCCCGGCCCGTACAGATACGCAGTATTTT,CASSPARTDTQYF
TRBJ2-1,-,-,TRBV9,TGTGCCAGCAGCATCGCCGGGACCTACAATGAGCAGTTCTTC,CASSIAGTYNEQFF
TRBJ2-5,-,-,TRBV5-1,TGCGCCAGCAGTCCCGCCGACCCAAGGGGGGAGACCCAGTACTTC,CASSPADPRGETQYF
TRBJ2-7,many,-,TRBV4-1,TGCGCCAGCAGCCAATATTCCCTCGAGCGGAGCGAGCAGTACTTC,CASSQYSLERSEQYF
TRBJ2-3,few,-,TRBV6-6,TGTGCCAGCAGATCCCTGATTTCAACTAGCTCGGGTGGCACAGATACGCAGTATTTT,CASRSLISTSSGGTDTQYF
TRBJ2-2,few,-,TRBV12-3/TRBV12-4,TGTGCCAGCAGTTTATTTGGGGCCACCGGGGAGCTGTTTTTT,CASSLFGATGELFF
TRBJ2-7,many,TRBD1,TRBV4-2,TGTGCCAGCAGGTCAGGGGGCGCGCTATCATACGAGCAGTACTTC,CASRSGGALSYEQYF
TRBJ2-2,-,TRBD1,TRBV20-1,TGCAGTGCTCTGCCGGGACAGGGGATTCGGTACACCGGGGAGCTGTTTTTT,CSALPGQGIRYTGELFF
TRBJ2-5,many,-,TRBV7-6,TGTGCCAGCAGCCCTTGGACAGGAGGGGGGGAGACCCAGTACTTC,CASSPWTGGGETQYF
TRBJ2-3,-,-,TRBV5-1,TGCGCCAGCACGCTCGAGGGGTCAGATACGCAGTATTTT,CASTLEGSDTQYF
TRBJ2-5,-,TRBD2,TRBV4-2,TGTGCCAGCAGCCCCCGGACTAGCGGGGGGAGGTACCAAGAGACCCAGTACTTC,CASSPRTSGGRYQETQYF
TRBJ1-3,few,TRBD1,TRBV4-1,TGCGCCAGCAGCCCCTCGGAGGGGGCAGGAAACACCATATATTTT,CASSPSEGAGNTIYF
TRBJ2-3,few,-,TRBV2,TGTGCCAGCAGTGAAGCGCTTGTCAGACTCACAGATACGCAGTATTTT,CASSEALVRLTDTQYF
TRBJ1-1,few,-,TRBV4-3,TGCGCCAGCAGCCAAGATCCTTACACTGAAGCTTTCTTT,CASSQDPYTEAFF
TRBJ2-7,-,-,TRBV5-5,TGTGCCAGCAGCTTGGGGGACACCTCCGAGGACGAGCAGTACTTC,CASSLGDTSEDEQYF
TRBJ2-3,many,-,TRBV24-1,TGTGCCGCCCCCTGGGAGTTTGTGGGGCGCATCGGCACAGATACGCAGTATTTT,CAAPWEFVGRIGTDTQYF
TRBJ2-3,few,-,TRBV7-2,TGTGCCAGCAGCTTTATAGGGGGGGCGAGATTCACAGATACGCAGTATTTT,CASSFIGGARFTDTQYF
TRBJ2-3,few,-,TRBV7-2,TGTGCCAGCAGCTTAGTGCAGGGTTCGGATACGCAGTATTTT,CASSLVQGSDTQYF
TRBJ1-1,few,TRBD1,TRBV20-1,TGCAGGGCCGGGACAGGCAACACTGAAGCTTTCTTT,CRAGTGNTEAFF
TRBJ1-2,few,TRBD1,TRBV28,TGTGCCAGCACGCTGACAGGGGCTGTCTATGGCTACACCTTC,CASTLTGAVYGYTF
TRBJ2-7,-,-,TRBV18,TGTGCCAGCTCACCTAAGTCGGCCTACGAGCAGTACTTC,CASSPKSAYEQYF
TRBJ1-2,many,-,TRBV5-5,TGTGCCAGCAGCCCTCCCCGGGAGGATGGCTACACCTTC,CASSPPREDGYTF
TRBJ1-4,-,-,TRBV5-1,TGCGCCAGCAGCAATGCGGCCGGGACGCCCGAAAAACTGTTTTTT,CASSNAAGTPEKLFF
TRBJ2-3,-,-,TRBV12-5,TGTGCTAGTGGCCCCAACCGGTCGGGAGATACGCAGTATTTT,CASGPNRSGDTQYF
TRBJ1-5,-,TRBD1,TRBV19,TGTGCCAGTACCCTAGGGGCAGGGGGGGTTAGCAATCAGCCCCAGCATTTT,CASTLGAGGVSNQPQHF